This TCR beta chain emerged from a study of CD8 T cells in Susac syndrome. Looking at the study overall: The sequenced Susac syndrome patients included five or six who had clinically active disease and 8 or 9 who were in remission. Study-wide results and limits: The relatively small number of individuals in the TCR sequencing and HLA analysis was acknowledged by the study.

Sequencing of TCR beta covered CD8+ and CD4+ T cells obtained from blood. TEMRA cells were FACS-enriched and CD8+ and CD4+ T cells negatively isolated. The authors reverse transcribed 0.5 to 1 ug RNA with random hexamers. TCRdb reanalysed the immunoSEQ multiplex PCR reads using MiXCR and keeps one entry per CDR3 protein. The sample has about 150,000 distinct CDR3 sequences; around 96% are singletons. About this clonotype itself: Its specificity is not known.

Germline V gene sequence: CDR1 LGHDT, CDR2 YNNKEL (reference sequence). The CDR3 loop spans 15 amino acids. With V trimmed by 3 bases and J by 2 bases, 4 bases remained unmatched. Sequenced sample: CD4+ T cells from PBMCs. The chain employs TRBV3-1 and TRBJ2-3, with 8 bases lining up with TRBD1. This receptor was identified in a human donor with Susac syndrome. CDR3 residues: CASSHGTGATDTQYF. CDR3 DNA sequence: TGTGCCAGCAGCCACGGGACAGGCGCCACAGATACGCAGTATTTT.